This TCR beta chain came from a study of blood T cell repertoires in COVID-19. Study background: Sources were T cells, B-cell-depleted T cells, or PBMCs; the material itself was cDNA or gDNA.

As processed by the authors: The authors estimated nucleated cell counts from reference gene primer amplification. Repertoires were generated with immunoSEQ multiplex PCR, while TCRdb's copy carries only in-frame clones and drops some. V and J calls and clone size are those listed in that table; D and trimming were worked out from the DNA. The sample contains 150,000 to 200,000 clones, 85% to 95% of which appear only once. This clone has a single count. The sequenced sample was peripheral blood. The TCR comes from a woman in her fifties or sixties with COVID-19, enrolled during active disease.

CDR3 residues: CASSRDRNQPQHF. For the CDR3, the DNA is TGTGCCAGCAGCCGGGACAGAAATCAGCCCCAGCATTTT. V gene TRBV7-8 combines with J gene TRBJ1-5; 7 nucleotides match TRBD1. V shed 5 bases, J shed 4 bases, and the junction held 2 bases outside the gene matches. The CDR3 contains 13 residues. Per germline, CDR1 SGHVS and CDR2 FQNEAQ.